This T cell receptor beta chain was found in a study of cytomegalovirus exposure and HLA in healthy donors. General study findings and limits: There were a few CMV-associated chains whose specificity for CMV antigens was confirmed in vitro. When a later analysis compared HLA-associated TCR beta chains with equally common others, the HLA-associated chains turned out to be more clonally expanded and to have lower generation probabilities. According to a later analysis, donors in an Asian-associated ancestry cluster reportedly had fewer N-insertions than the roughly 640-donor mean.

Germline CDR1 and CDR2: SGHAT and FQNNGV. The CDR3 totals 15 residues. V was clipped by 4 bases and J by 4 bases; unmatched bases: 6. Comment on this clone: Its specificity is not known.

13 Jbeta primers and 60 Vbeta primers were used for the PCR. Clones were sequenced by immunoSEQ multiplex PCR, and TCRdb holds only the in-frame ones, with some missing. Among some 190,000 clones listed, just under 75% were seen once. The chain uses TRBV11-2 and TRBJ2-1, with 8 bases that match TRBD1. This clonotype originated in a woman aged 25 to 39 in good health and CMV-seropositive. The sequenced sample consisted of PBMCs. The DNA of the CDR3 is TGTGCCAGCAGCTGGACAGGGTTAAATTACAATGAGCAGTTCTTC. This gives the protein CASSWTGLNYNEQFF. The whole variable domain, filled in from reference TRBV11-2 and TRBJ2-1, reads EAGVAQSPRYKIIEKRQSVAFWCNPISGHATLYWYQQILGQGPKLLIQFQNNGVVDDSQLPKDRFSAERLKGVDSTLKIQPAKLEDSAVYLCASSWTGLNYNEQFFGPGTRLTVL.